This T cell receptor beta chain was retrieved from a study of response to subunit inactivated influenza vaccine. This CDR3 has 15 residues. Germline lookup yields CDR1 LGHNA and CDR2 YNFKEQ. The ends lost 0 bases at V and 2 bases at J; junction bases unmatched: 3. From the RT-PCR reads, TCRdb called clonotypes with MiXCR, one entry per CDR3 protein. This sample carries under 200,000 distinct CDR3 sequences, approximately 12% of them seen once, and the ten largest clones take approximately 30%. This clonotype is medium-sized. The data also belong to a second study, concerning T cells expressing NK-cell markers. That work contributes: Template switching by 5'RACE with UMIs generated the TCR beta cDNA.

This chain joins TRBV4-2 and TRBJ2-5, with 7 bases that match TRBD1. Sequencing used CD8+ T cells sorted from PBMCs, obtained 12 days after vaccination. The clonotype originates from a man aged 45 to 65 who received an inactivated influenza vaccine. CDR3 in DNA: TGTGCCAGCAGCCAAGAGGGGACAGATCAAGAGACCCAGTACTTC. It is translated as CASSQEGTDQETQYF.